Below are 25 T cell receptor beta chains sequenced from a single sample in a study of response to subunit inactivated influenza vaccine. TCRdb processed the RT-PCR reads anew with MiXCR; each CDR3 protein has one entry. The sample shows 400,000 to 650,000 distinct CDR3 sequences, approximately 7.7% of them seen only once. The source was PBMCs from blood, collected 23 months after vaccination. The receptors shown here come from a man aged 50 to 75 who received an inactivated influenza vaccine.

CDR3 amino acids: CASSAASGNLDEQFF. Written as DNA, the CDR3 is TGTGCCAGCAGCGCCGCTAGCGGGAATTTGGATGAGCAGTTCTTC. V and J are TRBV9 and TRBJ2-1; TRBD2 agrees at 9 bases. CDR1 is SGDLS and CDR2 is YYNGEE in the germline V gene. V was pared by 3 bases and J by 8 bases, with 9 bases of the junction left unmatched. This CDR3 comprises 15 residues.

This clonotype appeared many times. J is TRBJ2-1 and V is TRBV25-1; 7 bases align to TRBD2. With 2 bases clipped from V and 4 bases from J, the junction kept 5 bases outside the gene matches. The CDR3 contains 15 residues. Germline V lookup: CDR1 MGHDK, CDR2 SYGVNS. Here the CDR3 DNA reads TGTGCCAGCAGTGAAGTCAGCGGGGTATACAATGAGCAGTTCTTC. This gives the protein CASSEVSGVYNEQFF.

This clonotype has just a few counts. The rearrangement links TRBV5-1 to TRBJ1-5; D is undetermined. This CDR3 has 13 residues. Between the trimmed V and J ends, which lost 4 bases and 9 bases, there was a span of 14 bases. CDR1 is SGHRS, CDR2 YFSETQ, per germline. The chain's CDR3 is CASSQVLEGPQHF. CDR3 coding DNA: TGCGCCAGCAGCCAAGTCTTGGAAGGGCCCCAGCATTTT.

Only a few counts were recorded for this clonotype. V and J are TRBV18 and TRBJ1-4; D possibly corresponds to TRBD1 (5 bases). V was pared by 2 bases and J by 2 bases, with 12 bases between. Germline V CDR1 and CDR2: KGHSH, LQKENI. The CDR3 loop spans 16 amino acids. The CDR3 coding sequence is TGTGCCAGCTCACCAGGTTCTTCAGGGACTAATGAAAAACTGTTTTTT. Encoded protein: CASSPGSSGTNEKLFF.

This clonotype was detected ten times or more. The rearrangement links TRBV6-2 or TRBV6-3 to TRBJ2-1; TRBD2 aligns across 10 bases. In germline, CDR1 is MNHEY, CDR2 SVGEGT. J lost 4 bases, V lost 2 bases, and 5 bases had no gene match. This CDR3 has 16 residues. The CDR3 DNA follows: TGTGCCAGCAGTTACCTTAGCGGGGGGCTATACAATGAGCAGTTCTTC. Translation: CASSYLSGGLYNEQFF.

The chain joins TRBV19 to TRBJ2-1; 9 bases are shared with TRBD2. V gave up 6 bases and J gave up 7 bases; unmatched junction bases: 10. This CDR3 comprises 15 residues. Germline V gene sequence: CDR1 LNHDA, CDR2 SQIVND (reference sequence). CDR3 nucleotide sequence: TGTGCCAGTAGAATTGGCGGGAGGGCCACTAATGAGCAGTTCTTC. Its protein is CASRIGGRATNEQFF.

This sequence joins TRBV4-2 and TRBJ2-7; D gene unclear. Germline V gene sequence: CDR1 LGHNA, CDR2 YNFKEQ. The CDR3 loop spans 15 amino acids. Trimming left V 0 bases short and J 1 base short, with 10 bases between. The DNA for the CDR3 is TGTGCCAGCAGCCAAGATAAGCAGGCTTCCTACGAGCAGTACTTC. Amino acids: CASSQDKQASYEQYF.

This clonotype was counted only a few times. The DNA of the CDR3 is TGTGCCAGCAGCTTAGCCGGGACGGACAATCAGTATGGCTACACCTTC. Encoded protein: CASSLAGTDNQYGYTF. The chain has TRBV7-2 and TRBJ1-2; the D gene is possibly TRBD1 (5 bases). V was shortened by 0 bases and J by 5 bases, with 16 bases between the two germline ends. CDR3 length: 16 residues. Germline values: CDR1 SGHTA, CDR2 FQGNSA.

This clonotype has more than one count but fewer than ten. This chain uses TRBV10-3 with TRBJ2-7; 7 bases match TRBD1. Germline V CDR1 and CDR2: ENHRY, SYGVKD. J was trimmed by 0 bases and V by 2 bases; bases with no gene match: 4. The CDR3 sequence is 15 residues long. The CDR3 protein is CAISEEGTVSYEQYF. CDR3 bases: TGTGCCATCAGTGAGGAGGGGACAGTCTCCTACGAGCAGTACTTC.

At least ten counts were recorded for this clonotype. V is TRBV20-1 and J is TRBJ2-1, with TRBD2 matching over 7 bases. J lost 6 bases, V lost 4 bases, and 12 bases had no gene match. This CDR3 region has 15 residues. CDR1 and CDR2 from the germline V gene are DFQATT and SNEGSKA (reference sequence). CDR3 region: CSAMLAGVRANEQFF. DNA for the CDR3: TGCAGTGCTATGCTTGCGGGGGTGAGGGCCAATGAGCAGTTCTTC.

This clonotype appeared a few times. The chain uses TRBV20-1 and TRBJ2-7; D might be TRBD2 (6 bases). V was trimmed by 3 bases and J by 0 bases, leaving 15 bases between them. From germline, CDR1 is DFQATT and CDR2 SNEGSKA (reference sequence). The CDR3 extends over 15 amino acids. The CDR3 reads CSARDASAPSYEQYF. Written as DNA, the CDR3 is TGCAGTGCTAGGGACGCTAGCGCTCCCTCCTACGAGCAGTACTTC.

This clonotype occurred many times. This chain uses TRBV7-9 with TRBJ2-1, with D perhaps TRBD1 (6 bases). Germline CDR1 reads SEHNR; CDR2 reads FQNEAQ (reference sequence). The CDR3 runs to 14 residues. Between the trimmed V and J ends, which lost 5 bases and 3 bases, there was a span of 11 bases. The CDR3 DNA reads TGTGCCAGCAGCCTGGGGGACAACTACAATGAGCAGTTCTTC. The encoded protein is CASSLGDNYNEQFF.

This rearrangement joins TRBV6-5 to TRBJ2-7, with 7 bases fitting TRBD1. V lost 2 bases to trimming and J lost 4 bases; unmatched junction nucleotides: 2. The CDR3 totals 13 residues. The germline gives CDR1 MNHEY, CDR2 SVGAGI. The CDR3: CASSYTGDYEQYF. CDR3 nucleotide sequence: TGTGCCAGCAGTTACACAGGGGATTACGAGCAGTACTTC.

V usage is TRBV20-1 and J usage is TRBJ1-3; a weak D match, TRBD1 (5 bases). Per the germline V gene, CDR1 is DFQATT and CDR2 is SNEGSKA (reference sequence). The CDR3 has 14 amino acids. Trimming removed 3 bases from V and 2 bases from J, with 11 bases in between. CDR3: CSASAGTAGNTIYF. The CDR3, as DNA: TGCAGTGCTAGCGCCGGGACGGCTGGAAACACCATATATTTT.

This clonotype was seen more than once but under ten times. V usage is TRBV19 and J usage is TRBJ2-3; D ambiguous. CDR3 length: 14 amino acids. V dropped 6 bases and J dropped 4 bases, with 14 bases sitting between them. From germline, CDR1 is LNHDA and CDR2 SQIVND (reference sequence). CDR3 sequence: CASRRSFFADTQYF. In DNA, the CDR3 is TGTGCCAGTAGAAGGAGTTTTTTCGCAGATACGCAGTATTTT.

The V and J genes are TRBV6-2 or TRBV6-3 and TRBJ2-5; 7 bases line up with TRBD1. After removal of 2 bases from V and 1 base from J, the junction contained 1 base not matched to a gene. This CDR3 is built from 14 residues. The germline V gene has CDR1 MNHEY and CDR2 SVGEGT. The CDR3 DNA reads as TGTGCCAGCAGTTACCGGGACAGCCAAGAGACCCAGTACTTC. Translation: CASSYRDSQETQYF.

A single count supports this clonotype. This chain uses TRBV7-2 with TRBJ2-7, with 7 bases identical to TRBD1. J lost 1 base, V lost 1 base, and 4 bases had no gene match. This CDR3 is built from 15 residues. CDR1 and CDR2 (germline): SGHTA, FQGNSA. This chain's CDR3 is CASSLGQGRSYEQYF. In nucleotides, the CDR3 is TGTGCCAGCAGCTTAGGACAGGGTAGATCCTACGAGCAGTACTTC.

The chain couples TRBV28 to TRBJ1-1, with D hard to call. From germline, CDR1 is MDHEN and CDR2 SYDVKM. V lost 5 bases to trimming and J lost 5 bases, with 15 bases between them. The CDR3 has 14 amino acids. The CDR3 DNA reads TGTGCCAGCAGTCTCCCAACTGGGGATACTGAAGCTTTCTTT. This gives the protein CASSLPTGDTEAFF.

This clonotype was seen at least ten times. The genes are TRBV15 and TRBJ1-3; the D is unclear. CDR3 length: 15 residues. Trimming cost V 5 bases and J 0 bases, with 11 bases left between them. Germline V gene sequence: CDR1 LNHNV, CDR2 YYDKDF (reference sequence). The CDR3 DNA is TGTGCCACCAGCCCGGTCGTTAGCTCTGGAAACACCATATATTTT. This codes for CATSPVVSSGNTIYF.

There are many counts of this clonotype. The chain joins TRBV4-2 to TRBJ2-5; tentatively, D is TRBD2 (5 bases). Germline lookup yields CDR1 LGHNA and CDR2 YNFKEQ. The CDR3 length is 15 residues. Trimming cost V 0 bases and J 7 bases, with 15 bases left between them. CDR3 sequence reads: CASSQEGGGGWTQYF. The DNA for the CDR3 is TGTGCCAGCAGCCAAGAAGGAGGAGGAGGATGGACCCAGTACTTC.

Only one count was recorded for this clonotype. Given a much more abundant clone one base away, this may be a read error. The chain combines TRBV3-1 with TRBJ1-5; TRBD1 aligns across 9 bases. The CDR3 is 17 amino acids. Germline loops: CDR1 LGHDT, CDR2 YNNKEL (reference sequence). DNA for the CDR3: TGTGCCTGCAGCCAGGGTACAGGGGGCTGGGGCAATCAGCCCCAGCATTTT. This codes for CACSQGTGGWGNQPQHF.

This clonotype showed up just a few times. The CDR3 protein is CASSQAGAATNEKLFF. CDR3 sequence (DNA): TGTGCCAGCAGCCAAGCCGGCGCTGCAACTAATGAAAAACTGTTTTTT. The chain employs TRBV3-1 and TRBJ1-4; no reliable D call. Germline V gene lookup returns CDR1 LGHDT and CDR2 YNNKEL (reference sequence). There are 16 residues in the CDR3. With 1 base removed from V and 0 bases from J, the gap between germline ends came to 9 bases.

In this sample, this clonotype turned up a few times. The chain combines TRBV9 with TRBJ2-3; perhaps D is TRBD1 or TRBD2 (5 bases each). This CDR3 has 15 amino acids. Trimming cost V 4 bases and J 3 bases, with 15 bases left between them. CDR1 and CDR2 (germline): SGDLS, YYNGEE. The CDR3 spells CASSPRGVRTDTQYF. Written as DNA, the CDR3 is TGTGCCAGCAGCCCCCGGGGCGTGAGGACAGATACGCAGTATTTT.

This clonotype was seen many times. The genes are TRBV7-2 and TRBJ1-2; D gene ambiguous. Germline V gene lookup returns CDR1 SGHTA and CDR2 FQGNSA. This CDR3 region has 13 residues. With 5 bases removed from V and 0 bases from J, the gap between germline ends came to 7 bases. CDR3 coding DNA: TGTGCCAGCAGCCGTAATTCTAACTATGGCTACACCTTC. Its translation: CASSRNSNYGYTF. Based on the CDR3 plus reference TRBV7-2 and TRBJ1-2, the full variable domain is GAGVSQSPSNKVTEKGKDVELRCDPISGHTALYWYRQSLGQGLEFLIYFQGNSAPDKSGLPSDRFSAERTGGSVSTLTIQRTQQEDSAVYLCASSRNSNYGYTFGSGTRLTVV.

The chain uses TRBV4-3 and TRBJ1-4; a possible D gene is TRBD1 (6 bases). V lost 1 base to trimming and J lost 0 bases, with 18 bases between them. Germline-derived CDR1 and CDR2 are LGHNA and YSLEER. CDR3 length: 19 amino acids. The CDR3 region is CASSQGSRVGAATNEKLFF. CDR3 sequence (DNA): TGCGCCAGCAGCCAAGGCTCCCGAGTGGGGGCTGCAACTAATGAAAAACTGTTTTTT.